This T cell receptor (beta chain) was identified during a study of tumor-infiltrating lymphocytes in primary liver carcinoma. The CDR3 runs 14 residues. V gave up 0 bases and J gave up 1 base, with 6 bases separating them. CDR1 and CDR2 from the germline V gene are ENHRY and SYGVKD. For each extraction, RNA and DNA were obtained together from approximately 20-30 mg of unsorted bulk tissue. Production of TCR beta cDNA used around 0.45 ug total RNA together with a constant-region primer. Libraries covering TCR beta were generated through three nested multiplex PCR rounds (using a slightly modified ARM-PCR). The first two PCR rounds used TRBV1-TRBV30 primers with a Cbeta primer, 10 cycles each. Each CDR3 protein gets one entry after TCRdb re-called the multiplex PCR reads with MiXCR. The sample lists about 74,000 distinct CDR3 sequences; 55% to 75% were seen once. This clonotype was detected many times.

Material for sequencing was liver tumor tissue from sampling region 4. Subset described: tumor region T4, right-lateral pole. J is TRBJ2-5 and V is TRBV10-3; possibly TRBD1 for D (5 bases). The receptor's source is a man aged 35 to 55 with primary liver carcinoma and hepatitis B virus infection. The CDR3 nucleotides are TGTGCCATCAGTGAGTCAGGGGTCCAAGAGACCCAGTACTTC. Residues: CAISESGVQETQYF.